The source of this TCR beta chain is a study of T cell repertoires in cytomegalovirus infection. For the study at large: Public TCR beta signature analysis indicated the presence of both CMV infection and matching HLA type. Findings and caveats of the study: Dominant in the ex vivo response were TCR beta clonotypes restricted by HLA-C and specific for CMV. People with CMV and the relevant HLA were identified by cumulative public TCR beta family frequency.

MiXCR, run by TCRdb on the reads, gives a single entry per CDR3 protein. Here the sample spans about 310,000 distinct CDR3 sequences, roughly 15% being singletons. The CDR3 length is 14 residues. Trimming removed 6 bases at V and 0 bases at J, with 11 bases between. Germline CDR1 reads DFQATT; CDR2 reads SNEGSKA (reference sequence). On this clonotype itself: Antigen specificity is unknown.

Sequenced sample: PBMCs. This receptor was taken from a human donor in good health (CMV status not recorded). Some clones in this sample may be carry-over from other donors' samples. V and J are TRBV20-1 and TRBJ1-4; D is unclear. CDR3 coding DNA: TGCAGTGCCTCGTTGGGTGCAACTAATGAAAAACTGTTTTTT. The encoded protein is CSASLGATNEKLFF.